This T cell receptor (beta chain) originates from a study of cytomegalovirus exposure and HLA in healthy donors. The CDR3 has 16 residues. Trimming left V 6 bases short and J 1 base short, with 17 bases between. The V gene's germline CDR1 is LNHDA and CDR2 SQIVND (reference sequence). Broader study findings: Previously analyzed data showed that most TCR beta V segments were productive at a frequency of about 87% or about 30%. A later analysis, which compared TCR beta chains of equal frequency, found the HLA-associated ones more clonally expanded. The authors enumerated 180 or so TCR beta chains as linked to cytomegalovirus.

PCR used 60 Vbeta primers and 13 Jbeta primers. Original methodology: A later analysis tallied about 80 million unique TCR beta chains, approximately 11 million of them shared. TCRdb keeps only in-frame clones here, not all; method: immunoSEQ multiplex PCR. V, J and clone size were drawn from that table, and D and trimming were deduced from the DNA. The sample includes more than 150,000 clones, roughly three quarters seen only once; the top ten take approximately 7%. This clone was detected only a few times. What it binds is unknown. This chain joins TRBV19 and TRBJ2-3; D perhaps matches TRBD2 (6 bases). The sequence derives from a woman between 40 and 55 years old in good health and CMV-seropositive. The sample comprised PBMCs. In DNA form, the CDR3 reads TGTGCCAGTAGGGCCGCCCTGGAGGGGCGCACAGATACGCAGTATTTT. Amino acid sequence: CASRAALEGRTDTQYF.